This T cell receptor beta chain comes out of a study of T cells in localized non-small cell lung cancer. Study findings and constraints: There was an association of higher blood T cell density with longer overall survival. Heterogeneity is still possible, as just one tumor region was sequenced. In adjacent lung appeared a median around 57 of the top 100 tumor clones.

As regards this clone: Antigen unknown.

Method: immunoSEQ multiplex PCR; TCRdb's copy keeps in-frame clones and lacks some. The sample lists around 30,000 clones; around 93% were seen once. Germline CDR1 and CDR2: MDHEN and SYDVKM. The CDR3 has 18 amino acids. V was pared by 2 bases and J by 4 bases, with 14 bases of the junction left unmatched. The rearrangement joins TRBV28 to TRBJ2-1, with TRBD1 identical over 7 bases. This clonotype was sampled from a man between 40 and 69 years old with stage II lung adenocarcinoma. The sequences come from PBMCs, collected before any cancer treatment. The CDR3 nucleotides read TGTGCCAGCAGTTTACAGGGGGTATACAAGGATAAATACAATGAGCAGTTCTTC. Its translation: CASSLQGVYKDKYNEQFF.